The 16 T cell receptor beta chains below all came from one sample that was sequenced in a study of blood T cell repertoires in COVID-19. Generated by immunoSEQ multiplex PCR, the TCRdb table keeps only in-frame clones and is missing some. The sample includes 120,000 to 150,000 clones, roughly 85% of them seen just once. The sample consisted of peripheral blood. These receptors were obtained from a man aged 60-69 years with acute or convalescent COVID-19.

This clone came up once. This sequence joins TRBV2 and TRBJ1-5; D is uncertain. The length of the CDR3 is 16 residues. V lost 1 base and J lost 0, with 10 bases in between. From germline, CDR1 is SNHLY and CDR2 FYNNEI. In nucleotides, the CDR3 is TGTGCCAGCAGTGAAGTCTCAGGAAATAGCAATCAGCCCCAGCATTTT. This sequence encodes CASSEVSGNSNQPQHF. Using reference TRBV2 and TRBJ1-5 for the parts outside the CDR3, the full variable domain is EPEVTQTPSHQVTQMGQEVILRCVPISNHLYFYWYRQILGQKVEFLVSFYNNEISEKSEIFDDQFSVERPDGSNFTLKIRSTKLEDSAMYFCASSEVSGNSNQPQHFGDGTRLSIL.

In this sample, this clone turned up once. V gene TRBV6-5 combines with J gene TRBJ1-1, with D hard to call. With 0 bases removed from V and 7 bases from J, the gap between germline ends came to 9 bases. Germline assignment: CDR1 MNHEY and CDR2 SVGAGI. The CDR3 extends over 13 amino acids. The CDR3: CASSYSIENEAFF. CDR3 bases: TGTGCCAGCAGTTACTCGATAGAGAATGAAGCTTTCTTT.

V is TRBV7-2 and J is TRBJ1-1; 7 nucleotides agree with TRBD1. CDR1 is SGHTA, CDR2 FQGNSA, per germline. Unmatched junction bases numbered 19, after V lost 5 bases and J lost 4 bases. The CDR3 runs to 18 residues. CDR3 loop: CASSHPQTRGRTATEAFF. The CDR3 DNA reads TGTGCCAGCAGCCATCCCCAAACAAGGGGGCGCACGGCCACTGAAGCTTTCTTT.

This chain links TRBV5-1 with TRBJ1-1; D unclear. Germline lookup yields CDR1 SGHRS and CDR2 YFSETQ. Deletions cut 0 bases from V and 5 bases from J, with 14 bases between. This CDR3 has 15 amino acids. The CDR3, as DNA: TGCGCCAGCAGCTTGGATCCATCCACGGTAACTGAAGCTTTCTTT. It codes for CASSLDPSTVTEAFF.

The genes are TRBV19 and TRBJ1-1; D is unresolved. Trimming removed 7 bases at V and 1 base at J, with 4 bases between. This CDR3 spans 11 amino acids. Germline V lookup: CDR1 LNHDA, CDR2 SQIVND (reference sequence). The CDR3 DNA reads TGTGCCAGTACAGGGAACACTGAAGCTTTCTTT. This gives the protein CASTGNTEAFF. Supplemented by reference TRBV19 and TRBJ1-1, the full variable domain reads DGGITQSPKYLFRKEGQNVTLSCEQNLNHDAMYWYRQDPGQGLRLIYYSQIVNDFQKGDIAEGYSVSREKKESFPLTVTSAQKNPTAFYLCASTGNTEAFFGQGTRLTVV.

CDR3 sequence (DNA): TGTGCCAGTACCGCCAACAGGGGGAACACTGAAGCTTTCTTT. Protein product: CASTANRGNTEAFF. This chain connects TRBV19 to TRBJ1-1, with 7 bases aligning to TRBD1. V lost 7 bases and J lost 1; bases outside the gene matches: 6. In germline, CDR1 is LNHDA, CDR2 SQIVND (reference sequence). The CDR3 extends over 14 amino acids.

The J gene is TRBJ1-4, the V gene TRBV2; TRBD1 might be the D (6 bases). This CDR3 comprises 15 residues. Trimming took off 1 base at V and 11 bases at J, with 17 bases between the two ends. Per germline, CDR1 SNHLY and CDR2 FYNNEI. CDR3 in DNA: TGTGCCAGCAGTGAAGGACGGACAGTGGGTCCGAAACTGTTTTTT. Residues: CASSEGRTVGPKLFF.

This clone was detected only once. The J gene is TRBJ2-5, the V gene TRBV2, with a weak D call TRBD2 (6 bases). This CDR3 contains 13 residues. Trimming cost V 4 bases and J 5 bases, with 11 bases left between them. CDR1 SNHLY and CDR2 FYNNEI come from the germline V gene. The DNA of the CDR3 is TGTGCCAGCAGTGCTGGAGGGAGGGAGACCCAGTACTTC. Its translation is CASSAGGRETQYF.

The V gene is TRBV5-5, the J gene TRBJ1-1, with D tentatively TRBD1 (6 bases). The V end lost 6 bases, the J end lost 5 bases, and 17 bases lay between the germline ends. This CDR3 contains 14 residues. CDR1 SGHKS and CDR2 YYEKEE come from the germline V gene (reference sequence). CDR3 loop: CASTRIAGATEAFF. The DNA for the CDR3 is TGTGCCAGCACCCGGATTGCGGGGGCGACTGAAGCTTTCTTT.

The chain has TRBV5-1 and TRBJ1-1, with 8 nucleotides matching TRBD1. CDR1 and CDR2 from the germline V gene are SGHRS and YFSETQ. The CDR3 sequence is 18 residues long. V lost 0 bases to trimming and J lost 0 bases; unmatched junction nucleotides: 10. The CDR3 coding sequence is TGCGCCAGCAGCTTGGCCTCCGGGACAGGAGCTGTGAACACTGAAGCTTTCTTT. It translates to CASSLASGTGAVNTEAFF.

The CDR3 nucleotides read TGCGCCAGCAGTAGAGGGACTACTTACGAGCAGTACTTC. Its protein is CASSRGTTYEQYF. V gene TRBV23-1 combines with J gene TRBJ2-7; 7 positions match TRBD2. TRBV23-1 falls under the ORF class, with uncertain function. The J segment lost 4 bases and the V segment lost 5 bases, leaving 5 bases of the junction unmatched. The CDR3 sequence is 13 residues long.

The rearrangement links TRBV5-6 to TRBJ2-1; TRBD2 might be the D (6 bases). Between the trimmed V and J ends, which lost 4 bases and 4 bases, there was a span of 12 bases. Germline V gene lookup returns CDR1 SGHDT and CDR2 YYEEEE. The CDR3 extends over 14 amino acids. The DNA of the CDR3 is TGTGCCAGCAGCACCCTAGGAGGGTACAATGAGCAGTTCTTC. It yields the protein CASSTLGGYNEQFF. Using reference TRBV5-6 and TRBJ2-1 for the parts outside the CDR3, the full variable domain is DAGVTQSPTHLIKTRGQQVTLRCSPKSGHDTVSWYQQALGQGPQFIFQYYEEEERQRGNFPDRFSGHQFPNYSSELNVNALLLGDSALYLCASSTLGGYNEQFFGPGTRLTVL.

CDR3 sequence (DNA): TGCAGCGTGCTGGCCGGGAACTATGGCTACACCTTC. Protein sequence: CSVLAGNYGYTF. The chain uses TRBV29-1 and TRBJ1-2; D remains ambiguous. Germline assignment: CDR1 SQVTM and CDR2 ANQGSEA. The V and J ends lost 6 bases and 2 bases respectively, with 10 bases between them. The CDR3 extends over 12 amino acids.

The CDR3 sequence: CASTILTNQPQHF. In nucleotides, the CDR3 is TGTGCCAGCACCATCTTGACTAATCAGCCCCAGCATTTT. V gene TRBV28 combines with J gene TRBJ1-5, with D hard to call. Germline V gene lookup returns CDR1 MDHEN and CDR2 SYDVKM. The length of the CDR3 is 13 residues. V was clipped by 7 bases and J by 4 bases, with 11 bases between them.

Of note for this clone: Within the sample, other DNA sequences also encode this same CDR3. The rearrangement links TRBV3-1 (or the pseudogene TRBV3-2) to TRBJ2-5; D may be TRBD1 (5 bases). With 6 bases removed from V and 2 bases from J, the gap between germline ends came to 10 bases. CDR3 size: 13 residues. Germline V CDR1 and CDR2: LGHDT, YNNKEL (reference sequence). CDR3 protein: CASSPTEQETQYF. The CDR3, as DNA: TGTGCCAGCAGTCCGACAGAGCAAGAGACCCAGTACTTC.

The V call is TRBV5-4, the J call TRBJ2-6, with D possibly matching TRBD1 (5 bases). CDR3 length equals 16 residues. V gave up 3 bases and J gave up 3 bases, with 13 bases separating them. CDR1 is SGHNT and CDR2 is YYREEE in the germline V gene (reference sequence). Here the CDR3 DNA reads TGTGCCAGCAGCTCACAGGTTTTAAGTGGGGCCAACGTCCTGACTTTC. Encoded protein: CASSSQVLSGANVLTF.